This T cell receptor beta chain was identified during a study of T cells in Graves' hyperthyroidism and ophthalmopathy. Broader study findings: For ophthalmopathy, model prediction preceded onset by a median about 6 months. Separating ophthalmopathy from stable hyperthyroidism was achieved by a 13 V-J model.

Researchers amplified the TCR beta CDR3 regions from RNA transcripts. First-round RT-PCR of the TCR CDR3 relied on the HTBI primer set. TCRdb reanalysed the multiplex PCR reads using MiXCR and keeps one entry per CDR3 protein. The sample yields hundreds of thousands of distinct CDR3 sequences, about a sixth seen once. Thyroid ultrasound, orbital computed tomography, clinical symptoms, and serum thyroxine and TRAb underpinned diagnoses. The table lists this clonotype with many counts. Its cognate antigen is unknown. The ends were cut back, 4 bases at V and 7 bases at J, with 5 bases in the middle. Germline V CDR1 and CDR2: MNHNS, SASEGT. There are 12 residues in the CDR3.

Input material: blood. This sequence was found in a woman in her 30s with Graves' hyperthyroidism. V and J are TRBV6-1 and TRBJ1-6; no firm D call. CDR3 amino acids: CASSVGNSPLHF. In DNA, the CDR3 is TGTGCCAGCAGTGTCGGGAATTCACCCCTCCACTTT.